Listed here are 32 T cell receptor beta chains from one sample, sequenced in a study of radiotherapy plus CTLA-4 blockade in lung cancer. The protocol was immunoSEQ multiplex PCR, while the TCRdb copy is restricted to in-frame clones and leaves out a portion. The sample records tens of thousands of clones, roughly three quarters being singletons. The sequenced sample was peripheral blood, obtained from a patient treated with radiotherapy plus ipilimumab. The receptor set was obtained from a human donor with non-small cell lung cancer who had a complete response to radiotherapy plus ipilimumab.

The rearrangement joins TRBV30 to TRBJ2-1; the D gene is possibly TRBD2 (6 bases). Germline loops: CDR1 GTSNPN, CDR2 SVGIG (reference sequence). The V and J ends lost 8 bases and 6 bases respectively, with 17 bases between them. The CDR3 consists of 13 residues. The CDR3 coding sequence is TGTGCCCCCGGGGCTAGCGCAAGCAATGAGCAGTTCTTC. Translated, it gives CAPGASASNEQFF.

J is TRBJ2-3 and V is TRBV4-3, with 12 bases lining up with TRBD2. Germline V gives CDR1 LGHNA, CDR2 YSLEER. This CDR3 comprises 17 residues. V was clipped by 4 bases and J by 5 bases; unmatched bases: 10. As DNA, the CDR3 is TGCGCCAGCAGCCCCGGACTAGCGGGGCCCCACCTAGATACGCAGTATTTT. Translated: CASSPGLAGPHLDTQYF.

The V and J genes are TRBV4-1 and TRBJ2-7, with D possibly TRBD2 on 5 matching bases. The germline CDR1 and CDR2 sequences are MGHRA and YSYEKL. This CDR3 is 13 amino acids long. V was pared by 0 bases and J by 6 bases, with 9 bases between. The CDR3 DNA reads as TGCGCCAGCAGCCAAGATTTCGGGATCGAGCAGTACGTC. Protein sequence: CASSQDFGIEQYV.

This clone showed up just a few times. CDR3 sequence: CASSHPPGQGPDTQYF. CDR3 bases: TGCGCCAGCAGCCACCCCCCGGGACAGGGACCAGATACGCAGTATTTT. The chain carries TRBV4-3 and TRBJ2-3, with 9 bases matching TRBD1. In germline, CDR1 is LGHNA, CDR2 YSLEER. The CDR3 is 16 amino acids. The ends lost 3 bases at V and 4 bases at J; junction bases unmatched: 8.

The genes are TRBV9 and TRBJ1-6; 7 nucleotides align to TRBD1. The CDR3 is 18 amino acids. Germline V lookup: CDR1 SGDLS, CDR2 YYNGEE. The junction had 14 bases not matched to a gene; V was cut back by 2 bases and J by 6 bases. The CDR3 protein is CASSVGENRGRGNSPLHF. As DNA, the CDR3 is TGTGCCAGCAGCGTTGGAGAGAACAGGGGAAGGGGTAATTCACCCCTCCACTTT.

The J gene is TRBJ2-1, the V gene TRBV7-9; 14 bases line up with TRBD2. V dropped 0 bases and J dropped 15; count of bases not matched to a gene: 10. Germline assignment: CDR1 SEHNR and CDR2 FQNEAQ (reference sequence). The CDR3 length is 16 residues. CDR3 region: CASSLATGTSGSQRFF. In nucleotides, the CDR3 is TGTGCCAGCAGCTTAGCAACCGGGACTAGCGGGAGTCAGCGGTTCTTC.

V and J are TRBV7-9 and TRBJ1-2, with D perhaps TRBD1 (5 bases). The V end was cut by 5 bases, the J end by 9 bases, with 19 bases between. Germline V CDR1 and CDR2: SEHNR, FQNEAQ (reference sequence). The CDR3 covers 14 residues. The CDR3 DNA reads as TGTGCCAGCAGCACCCAATCGGGGGAGCCGAGCTACACCTTC. Translating gives CASSTQSGEPSYTF.

V is TRBV7-7 and J is TRBJ2-7; 7 bases map to TRBD2. The CDR3 covers 13 residues. Germline CDR1 is SSHAT and CDR2 is FNYEAQ (reference sequence). The CDR3 region has the DNA TGTGCTAGCAGCCCGCAGGACGGGGGGATCAAGTACGTC. Translation: CASSPQDGGIKYV.

The chain employs TRBV7-9 and TRBJ2-1, with TRBD1 matching 9 bases. This CDR3 is built from 13 residues. CDR1 SEHNR and CDR2 FQNEAQ come from the germline V gene (reference sequence). V was pared by 5 bases and J by 8 bases, with 4 bases of the junction left unmatched. In nucleotides, the CDR3 is TGTGCCAGCAGCCCAAGACAGGGGGATGAGCAGTTCTTC. Its translation: CASSPRQGDEQFF. Looking up the rest from reference TRBV7-9 and TRBJ2-1 gives the full variable domain: DTGVSQNPRHKITKRGQNVTFRCDPISEHNRLYWYRQTLGQGPEFLTYFQNEAQLEKSRLLSDRFSAERPKGSFSTLEIQRTEQGDSAMYLCASSPRQGDEQFFGPGTRLTVL.

The rearrangement uses TRBV4-1 and TRBJ2-2; a weak D match, TRBD1 (6 bases). V lost 2 bases to trimming and J lost 1 base, with 8 bases between them. The germline gives CDR1 MGHRA, CDR2 YSYEKL. The CDR3 is 15 residues long. Here the CDR3 reads CASSQTGQNTGELFF. Here the CDR3 DNA reads TGCGCCAGCAGCCAAACGGGACAGAACACCGGGGAGCTGTTTTTT.

The gene calls are TRBV2 and TRBJ1-1, with a weak D call TRBD1 (6 bases). The CDR3 spans 13 residues. Trimming stripped 8 bases from V and 0 bases from J, with 10 bases between. Germline-derived CDR1 and CDR2 are SNHLY and FYNNEI. Here the CDR3 reads CASVGQLNTEAFF. As DNA, the CDR3 is TGTGCCAGCGTAGGACAGTTGAACACTGAAGCTTTCTTT.

J is TRBJ1-2 and V is TRBV30; 9 bases match TRBD1. The CDR3 has 15 residues. V trimming: 2 bases; J trimming: 1 base; junction bases outside the gene matches: 5. Germline V CDR1 and CDR2: GTSNPN, SVGIG (reference sequence). Written as DNA, the CDR3 is TGTGCCTGGAGTTCGTACAGGGGGCGTAACTATGGCTACACCTTC. Protein sequence: CAWSSYRGRNYGYTF.

The CDR3: CASSVDTTPRDTQYF. The CDR3 DNA reads as TGTGCCAGCAGCGTAGATACTACCCCGCGGGATACGCAGTATTTT. The chain is built from TRBV9 and TRBJ2-3; D ambiguous. Trimming cost V 0 bases and J 6 bases, with 14 bases left between them. The CDR3 consists of 15 residues. Per the germline V gene, CDR1 is SGDLS and CDR2 is YYNGEE. Using reference TRBV9 and TRBJ2-3 for the parts outside the CDR3, the full variable domain is DSGVTQTPKHLITATGQRVTLRCSPRSGDLSVYWYQQSLDQGLQFLIQYYNGEERAKGNILERFSAQQFPDLHSELNLSSLELGDSALYFCASSVDTTPRDTQYFGPGTRLTVL.

V usage is TRBV19 and J usage is TRBJ1-5; D is unresolved. Germline assignment: CDR1 LNHDA and CDR2 SQIVND (reference sequence). CDR3 length: 16 amino acids. The DNA of the CDR3 is TGTGCGACTAGGAACCTACAGCTCCGTGGCAATCAGCCCCAGCATTTT. It translates to CATRNLQLRGNQPQHF.

The genes are TRBV18 and TRBJ1-1; D is ambiguous. CDR1 is KGHSH, CDR2 LQKENI, per germline. V was clipped by 5 bases and J by 3 bases, with 10 bases between them. This CDR3 contains 13 residues. The CDR3: CASSSGRDTEAFF. CDR3 DNA sequence: TGTGCCAGCTCATCCGGTCGGGACACTGAAGCTTTCTTT.

The rearrangement links TRBV27 to TRBJ2-1; D is uncertain. V was pared by 10 bases and J by 0 bases, with 16 bases between. Looked up from germline, CDR1 is MNHEY and CDR2 is SMNVEV (reference sequence). This CDR3 comprises 15 residues. This CDR3 reads CATNERGYSYNEQFF. The DNA of the CDR3 is TGTGCCACTAACGAACGAGGTTACTCCTACAATGAGCAGTTCTTC.

The J gene is TRBJ1-2, the V gene TRBV6-6; tentative D call: TRBD1 (5 bases). The CDR3 totals 13 residues. Germline CDR1 is MNHNY and CDR2 is SVGAGI (reference sequence). V lost 10 bases and J 8 bases, leaving 20 bases between the germline ends. CDR3 bases: TGTGCCACCCGGAGCGACAGCGCGTCCGGCTACACCTTC. The encoded protein is CATRSDSASGYTF.

This clone was seen just once. This chain uses TRBV6-6 with TRBJ1-4; 8 nucleotides match TRBD1. CDR3 length equals 16 residues. Germline loops: CDR1 MNHNY, CDR2 SVGAGI (reference sequence). Trimming took 2 bases from V and 8 from J; bases not matched to a gene: 10. The DNA for the CDR3 is TGTGCCAGCAGTTACGGAATTCAGGGGGCATTAGAAAAACTGTTTTTT. Protein: CASSYGIQGALEKLFF.

The J gene is TRBJ1-4, the V gene TRBV5-1; D gene unclear. V was trimmed by 0 bases and J by 8 bases, leaving 20 bases between them. Germline loops: CDR1 SGHRS, CDR2 YFSETQ. The CDR3 consists of 17 residues. The CDR3 DNA sequence: TGCGCCAGCAGCTTGGGGCCCGGTGAGGTGGGTTTGGAAAAACTGTTTTTT. This sequence encodes CASSLGPGEVGLEKLFF.

This rearrangement joins TRBV7-9 to TRBJ2-7, with TRBD1 matching over 9 bases. Per the germline V gene, CDR1 is SEHNR and CDR2 is FQNEAQ (reference sequence). CDR3 length: 12 residues. Trimming took 8 bases from V and 5 from J; bases not matched to a gene: 4. The CDR3 DNA reads TGTGCCAGCGGACGGACAGGGGACGAGCAGTACTTC. Protein product: CASGRTGDEQYF.

The V and J genes are TRBV5-4 and TRBJ2-2; the match to TRBD2 covers 12 bases. V was pared by 6 bases and J by 4 bases, with 10 bases of the junction left unmatched. CDR3 size: 17 residues. CDR1 and CDR2 (germline): SGHNT, YYREEE (reference sequence). CDR3 nucleotide sequence: TGTGCCAGCACCCCTAGCGGGAGGGCCTCAAGCACCGGGGAGCTGTTTTTT. Amino acid sequence: CASTPSGRASSTGELFF. The variable domain in full, with the rest retrieved from reference TRBV5-4 and TRBJ2-2, is ETGVTQSPTHLIKTRGQQVTLRCSSQSGHNTVSWYQQALGQGPQFIFQYYREEENGRGNFPPRFSGLQFPNYSSELNVNALELDDSALYLCASTPSGRASSTGELFFGEGSRLTVL.

This chain links TRBV4-1 with TRBJ2-1, with TRBD1 as a possible D gene (6 bases). Deletions cut 7 bases from V and 5 bases from J, with 24 bases between. The germline CDR1 and CDR2 sequences are MGHRA and YSYEKL. This CDR3 has 17 amino acids. The CDR3 DNA reads as TGCGCCAGCATGAGACGCCTGTGGGCTTCAGGGGACAATGAGCAGTTCTTC. Its translation: CASMRRLWASGDNEQFF.

V gene TRBV6-5 combines with J gene TRBJ2-7, with D possibly TRBD1 on 5 matching bases. V lost 5 bases and J 5 bases, leaving 13 bases between the germline ends. Germline loops: CDR1 MNHEY, CDR2 SVGAGI. The CDR3 contains 13 residues. Written as DNA, the CDR3 is TGTGCCAGCAGTCCGTGGGGCAACGACGAGCAGTACTTC. The encoded protein is CASSPWGNDEQYF.

The chain has TRBV19 and TRBJ1-4, with 8 nucleotides matching TRBD1. The CDR3 runs 16 residues. With V trimmed by 6 bases and J by 0 bases, 6 bases remained unmatched. Germline values: CDR1 LNHDA, CDR2 SQIVND (reference sequence). CDR3 residues: CASRPQDRATNEKLFF. In nucleotides, the CDR3 is TGTGCCAGTAGGCCCCAGGACAGGGCAACTAATGAAAAACTGTTTTTT.

The chain links TRBV30 to TRBJ2-2; TRBD2 matches 8 bases. The J segment lost 0 bases and the V segment lost 4 bases, leaving 4 bases of the junction unmatched. CDR1 GTSNPN and CDR2 SVGIG come from the germline V gene (reference sequence). The CDR3 is made up of 15 amino acids. The CDR3 DNA sequence: TGTGCCTGGACCACGGGACTAGCGAACACCGGGGAGCTGTTTTTT. It specifies CAWTTGLANTGELFF.

The rearrangement uses TRBV11-2 and TRBJ1-1, with D maybe TRBD1 (6 bases). The length of the CDR3 is 17 residues. Trimming shortened V by 2 bases and J by 4 bases, and 20 bases separated the two germline ends. Germline CDR1 is SGHAT and CDR2 is FQNNGV. CDR3 nucleotides: TGTGCCAGCAGCTTAACGATGGTGGGGGCGAAGGGCACTGAAGCTTTCTTT. Translated, it gives CASSLTMVGAKGTEAFF.

CDR3 in DNA: TGTGCCAGCTCACGTCAGGGTTCCCCGAACACCGGGGAGCTGTTTTTT. This encodes CASSRQGSPNTGELFF. This chain uses TRBV18 with TRBJ2-2; D is perhaps TRBD1 (5 bases). Per germline, CDR1 KGHSH and CDR2 LQKENI. V lost 4 bases to trimming and J lost 0 bases, with 12 bases between them. CDR3 size: 16 residues.

The chain is built from TRBV11-3 and TRBJ2-1; 10 nucleotides agree with TRBD1. Germline CDR1 and CDR2: SGHNT and YENEEA. This CDR3 is 17 amino acids long. V shed 1 base and J 12 bases; nucleotides not matched to a gene: 15. The CDR3 DNA reads TGTGCCAGCAGCTTAGGAGGACCGGGGACAGGGGTATGGGGGCAGTTCTTC. Translating gives CASSLGGPGTGVWGQFF.

J is TRBJ2-1 and V is TRBV9, with TRBD2 matching 11 bases. Germline V lookup: CDR1 SGDLS, CDR2 YYNGEE. The CDR3 is made up of 16 amino acids. The ends lost 4 bases at V and 4 bases at J; junction bases unmatched: 7. The CDR3 sequence: CASSPMTSGEYNEQFF. Here the CDR3 DNA reads TGTGCCAGCAGCCCCATGACTAGCGGGGAATACAATGAGCAGTTCTTC.

The chain is built from TRBV30 and TRBJ1-6; D unresolved. This CDR3 has 13 amino acids. The germline V and J ends were trimmed by 7 bases and 8 bases, with 15 bases remaining between them. Germline V gives CDR1 GTSNPN, CDR2 SVGIG (reference sequence). The CDR3 loop is CAYTRERHSPLHF. CDR3 sequence (DNA): TGTGCCTACACTAGGGAGAGACATTCACCCCTCCACTTT.

This clone was observed a few times. In DNA form, the CDR3 reads TGTGCCAGCTATTGGGGCGAAAAACTGTTTTTT. This translates into CASYWGEKLFF. This chain joins TRBV2 and TRBJ1-4; TRBD1 is a possible D gene (5 bases). Germline loops: CDR1 SNHLY, CDR2 FYNNEI. CDR3 length: 11 residues. The V gene lost 8 bases and the J gene lost 8 bases, with 9 bases spanning the gap.

This clone was recorded once. The rearrangement links TRBV11-2 to TRBJ2-2; D remains unclear. V was shortened by 5 bases and J by 1 base, with 11 bases between the two germline ends. Germline-derived CDR1 and CDR2 are SGHAT and FQNNGV. This CDR3 has 15 residues. CDR3 loop: CASSLSPGNTGELFF. DNA for the CDR3: TGTGCCAGCAGCCTATCTCCGGGGAACACCGGGGAGCTGTTTTTT.